This T cell receptor (beta chain) originates from a study of tumor-infiltrating lymphocytes in primary liver carcinoma. Study-level information: Productive TCRbeta reads per sample were roughly 3.5 to 7.13 million, not differing by tissue.

The roughly 20-31 mg bulk tissue piece was not sorted before simultaneous RNA and DNA extraction. Patients had primary liver carcinoma treated by surgical resection. The authors made TCR beta cDNA from roughly 480 ng total RNA with a constant-region primer. Three-round nested multiplex PCR performed with slightly modified ARM-PCR produced the TCR beta libraries. TRBV1-TRBV30 forward primers paired with a C-beta reverse primer were used in the first two PCR rounds, which ran 9 to 10 cycles each. From the multiplex PCR reads, TCRdb called clonotypes with MiXCR, one entry per CDR3 protein. Here the sample spans about 64,000 distinct CDR3 sequences, roughly two thirds being singletons. CDR1 is SGHRS and CDR2 is YFSETQ in the germline V gene. CDR3 length: 15 residues. V shed 4 bases and J 8 bases; nucleotides not matched to a gene: 10. Study results and caveats: Roughly 7.5-24% of top clones, and no more, occurred in all five tumor regions.

At least ten counts were recorded for this clonotype. As yet, its antigen is unknown. This clonotype was obtained from a man aged 35-49 years with primary liver carcinoma and hepatitis B virus infection. Sequencing used liver tumor tissue from sampling region 4. Subset given: tumor region T4, right-lateral pole. The V gene is TRBV5-1, the J gene TRBJ2-1, with 9 bases matching TRBD2. The CDR3 loop is CASSKRLAGRDEQFF. The CDR3 DNA follows: TGCGCCAGCAGCAAGCGGCTAGCGGGAAGGGATGAGCAGTTCTTC. Supplemented by reference TRBV5-1 and TRBJ2-1, the full variable domain reads KAGVTQTPRYLIKTRGQQVTLSCSPISGHRSVSWYQQTPGQGLQFLFEYFSETQRNKGNFPGRFSGRQFSNSRSEMNVSTLELGDSALYLCASSKRLAGRDEQFFGPGTRLTVL.